Ten or more counts support the clone carrying this TCR beta chain. Antigen: not known. CDR1 and CDR2 (germline): SGHRS, YFSETQ. V shed 1 base and J shed 4 bases, with 12 bases lying between them. The CDR3 spans 14 residues. The data stem from a study of breast tumors, draining lymph nodes, adjacent tissues. Regarding the study as a whole: The lymph node origin of tumor T cells was framed as consistent with a hypothesis, not demonstrated. Tumor TCR diversity was below lymph nodes but above nontumor tissue. Data fit most tumor T cells coming from lymph node, expanding in tumor. Tumor and nontumor repertoires were significantly more similar in luminal-like than in basal-like breast cancer.

Samples came from axillary lymph nodes draining the breast cancer. TCRdb analysed the multiplex PCR reads with MiXCR anew, one entry per CDR3 protein. The data hold approximately 250,000 distinct CDR3 sequences, with less than 40% observed a single time. This receptor was identified in a female donor with breast cancer. Some clones in this sample may be carry-over from other donors' samples. Sequenced sample: axillary lymph node tissue. This chain connects TRBV5-1 to TRBJ2-7, with D perhaps matching TRBD1 (6 bases). The CDR3 coding sequence is TGCGCCAGCAGCTTGACAGGGCTTGGTTACGAGCAGTACTTC. Translating gives CASSLTGLGYEQYF.